One and the same sample provided the 16 T cell receptor beta chains below, sequenced in a study of blood T cell repertoires in COVID-19. Measured with immunoSEQ multiplex PCR; TCRdb has only the in-frame clones, and not every one. The table has over 200,000 clones, about 85% seen once; the top ten hold about 8%. Material for sequencing was peripheral blood. The receptors shown here come from a woman of 80 years or more with acute or convalescent COVID-19.

The J gene is TRBJ2-7, the V gene TRBV28; tentative D call: TRBD2 (6 bases). From germline, CDR1 is MDHEN and CDR2 SYDVKM. This CDR3 region has 13 residues. With 5 bases removed from V and 5 bases from J, the gap between germline ends came to 13 bases. The CDR3 DNA reads TGTGCCAGCAGTGGGGACTTCCCCCACGAGCAGTACTTC. The encoded protein is CASSGDFPHEQYF.

The V call is TRBV28, the J call TRBJ1-5, with D tentatively TRBD1 (6 bases). Between the trimmed V and J ends, which lost 5 bases and 1 base, there was a span of 15 bases. The CDR3 covers 16 residues. Looked up from germline, CDR1 is MDHEN and CDR2 is SYDVKM. CDR3 in DNA: TGTGCCAGCAGTGTCGGGACAATGGGAAGCAATCAGCCCCAGCATTTT. Amino acid sequence: CASSVGTMGSNQPQHF.

The rearrangement uses TRBV28 and TRBJ1-6; D unclear. Germline assignment: CDR1 MDHEN and CDR2 SYDVKM. CDR3 length: 15 amino acids. V gave up 5 bases and J gave up 8 bases, with 16 bases separating them. The CDR3 reads CASSPSRGLDSPLHF. CDR3 nucleotides: TGTGCCAGCAGTCCGAGTCGGGGTCTGGATTCACCCCTCCACTTT.

This chain links TRBV20-1 with TRBJ1-2; TRBD1 agrees at 9 bases. The CDR3 totals 10 residues. The J segment lost 10 bases and the V segment lost 6 bases, leaving 3 bases of the junction unmatched. Germline values: CDR1 DFQATT, CDR2 SNEGSKA (reference sequence). The CDR3 is CSAGQGPYTF. The CDR3 region has the DNA TGCAGTGCGGGACAGGGCCCCTACACCTTC.

V and J are TRBV9 and TRBJ2-7, with TRBD2 matching over 13 bases. In germline, CDR1 is SGDLS, CDR2 YYNGEE. CDR3 length equals 16 residues. V dropped 4 bases and J dropped 2; count of bases not matched to a gene: 6. CDR3: CASSTSTSGGTYEQYF. CDR3 in DNA: TGTGCCAGCAGCACCTCGACTAGCGGGGGGACCTACGAGCAGTACTTC. The full variable domain, rest sourced from reference TRBV9 and TRBJ2-7, is DSGVTQTPKHLITATGQRVTLRCSPRSGDLSVYWYQQSLDQGLQFLIQYYNGEERAKGNILERFSAQQFPDLHSELNLSSLELGDSALYFCASSTSTSGGTYEQYFGPGTRLTVT.

This clone was seen a single time. V is TRBV7-7 and J is TRBJ2-5; a weak D match, TRBD2 (6 bases). The CDR3 contains 14 residues. V gave up 3 bases and J gave up 1 base, with 9 bases separating them. Germline CDR1 SSHAT, CDR2 FNYEAQ (reference sequence). CDR3 in amino acids: CASSFGTGQETQYF. The CDR3 DNA reads TGTGCCAGCAGCTTCGGGACTGGCCAAGAGACCCAGTACTTC. Based on the CDR3 plus reference TRBV7-7 and TRBJ2-5, the full variable domain is GAGVSQSPRYKVTKRGQDVTLRCDPISSHATLYWYQQALGQGPEFLTYFNYEAQPDKSGLPSDRFSAERPEGSISTLTIQRTEQRDSAMYRCASSFGTGQETQYFGPGTRLLVL.

This clone has only one observation. The chain carries TRBV19 and TRBJ2-6; 7 bases align to TRBD1. The CDR3 sequence is 16 residues long. The V gene's germline CDR1 is LNHDA and CDR2 SQIVND (reference sequence). J was trimmed by 2 bases and V by 7 bases; bases with no gene match: 8. CDR3 bases: TGTGCCAGTAACTCGGGACAGCGGACTGGGGCCAACGTCCTGACTTTC. Residues: CASNSGQRTGANVLTF. Full variable domain (rest looked up from reference TRBV19 and TRBJ2-6): DGGITQSPKYLFRKEGQNVTLSCEQNLNHDAMYWYRQDPGQGLRLIYYSQIVNDFQKGDIAEGYSVSREKKESFPLTVTSAQKNPTAFYLCASNSGQRTGANVLTFGAGSRLTVL.

The chain joins TRBV5-1 to TRBJ2-7; TRBD2 is a possible D gene (5 bases). The germline gives CDR1 SGHRS, CDR2 YFSETQ. CDR3 length: 15 amino acids. V was cut by 0 bases and J by 1 base, with 11 bases left in between. The CDR3 coding sequence is TGCGCCAGCAGCTTGGGTGGGAGTCCTTCCTACGAGCAGTACTTC. It specifies CASSLGGSPSYEQYF.

V is TRBV19 and J is TRBJ1-1; D is possibly TRBD1 (6 bases). V lost 5 bases and J 3 bases, leaving 10 bases between the germline ends. This CDR3 spans 13 amino acids. CDR1 is LNHDA and CDR2 is SQIVND in the germline V gene (reference sequence). The CDR3 nucleotides are TGTGCCAGTAGTGGGACACAATACACTGAAGCTTTCTTT. Its protein product is CASSGTQYTEAFF. Variable domain in full (rest from reference TRBV19 and TRBJ1-1): DGGITQSPKYLFRKEGQNVTLSCEQNLNHDAMYWYRQDPGQGLRLIYYSQIVNDFQKGDIAEGYSVSREKKESFPLTVTSAQKNPTAFYLCASSGTQYTEAFFGQGTRLTVV.

This clone turned up a few times. This chain links TRBV7-2 with TRBJ2-3, with D possibly being TRBD1 (5 bases). The CDR3 totals 15 residues. CDR1 is SGHTA and CDR2 is FQGNSA in the germline V gene. Trimming shortened V by 1 base and J by 6 bases, and 14 bases separated the two germline ends. The CDR3 DNA reads as TGTGCCAGCAGCTTAGAATGGGGCGGTGGCGATACGCAGTATTTT. Translating it yields CASSLEWGGGDTQYF.

The chain links TRBV5-4 to TRBJ2-7; 7 bases line up with TRBD2. CDR1 is SGHNT, CDR2 YYREEE, per germline (reference sequence). The CDR3 has 12 amino acids. J was trimmed by 5 bases and V by 3 bases; bases with no gene match: 2. CDR3 DNA: TGTGCCAGCAGCTGGGGGAGGGACGAGCAGTACTTC. This gives the protein CASSWGRDEQYF.

The chain uses TRBV15 and TRBJ1-1; 8 positions agree with TRBD1. The CDR3 contains 12 residues. From germline, CDR1 is LNHNV and CDR2 YYDKDF (reference sequence). The V segment lost 6 bases and the J segment 11 bases; nucleotides outside the gene matches: 8. CDR3 bases: TGTGCCACCAGTGGACAGGGATTGGCGGCTTTCTTT. It is translated as CATSGQGLAAFF.

The chain carries TRBV15 and TRBJ1-3; 8 bases are shared with TRBD1. The CDR3 contains 15 residues. Germline V CDR1 and CDR2: LNHNV, YYDKDF (reference sequence). Trimming cost V 5 bases and J 4 bases; bases outside gene matches: 7. The CDR3: CATSARTGMGNTIYF. CDR3 nucleotides: TGTGCCACCAGCGCCCGGACAGGGATGGGAAACACCATATATTTT.

The chain combines TRBV3-1 (or the pseudogene TRBV3-2) with TRBJ2-7; 7 bases are a match to TRBD2. V shed 6 bases and J 0 bases; nucleotides not matched to a gene: 20. The CDR3 is 19 residues long. Germline CDR1 reads LGHDT; CDR2 reads YNNKEL (reference sequence). The CDR3 DNA follows: TGTGCCAGCAGACCAGGGCTGGGGAAGGGAGCGGGGAGCTCCTACGAGCAGTACTTC. It is translated as CASRPGLGKGAGSSYEQYF.

The chain combines TRBV12-3 or TRBV12-4 with TRBJ1-5; D is undetermined. The CDR3 length is 13 residues. The V gene lost 6 bases and the J gene lost 7 bases, with 13 bases spanning the gap. In nucleotides, the CDR3 is TGTGCCAGCAGCCCCGGGGTTGGGCAGCCCCAGCATTTT. As protein: CASSPGVGQPQHF.

The rearrangement uses TRBV5-1 and TRBJ1-1, with D uncertain. V dropped 0 bases and J dropped 4 bases, with 10 bases sitting between them. CDR3 length equals 14 residues. The V gene's germline CDR1 is SGHRS and CDR2 YFSETQ. The CDR3 DNA reads TGCGCCAGCAGCTTGGAGAGGCAGTCCACTGAAGCTTTCTTT. It codes for CASSLERQSTEAFF. The full variable domain, with the rest looked up from reference TRBV5-1 and TRBJ1-1, is KAGVTQTPRYLIKTRGQQVTLSCSPISGHRSVSWYQQTPGQGLQFLFEYFSETQRNKGNFPGRFSGRQFSNSRSEMNVSTLELGDSALYLCASSLERQSTEAFFGQGTRLTVV.